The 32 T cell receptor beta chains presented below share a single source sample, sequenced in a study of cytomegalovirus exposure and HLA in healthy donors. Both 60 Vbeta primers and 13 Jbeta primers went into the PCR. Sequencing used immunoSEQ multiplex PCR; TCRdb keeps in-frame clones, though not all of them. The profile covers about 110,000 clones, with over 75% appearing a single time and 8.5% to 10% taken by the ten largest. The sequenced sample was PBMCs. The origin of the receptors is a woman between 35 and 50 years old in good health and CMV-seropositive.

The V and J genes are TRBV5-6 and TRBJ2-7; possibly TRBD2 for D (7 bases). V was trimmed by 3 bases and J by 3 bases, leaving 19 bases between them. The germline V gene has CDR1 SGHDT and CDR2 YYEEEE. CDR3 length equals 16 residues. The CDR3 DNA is TGTGCCAGCAGCTCGAGGGGGGGGGACGGATACTACGAGCAGTACTTC. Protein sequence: CASSSRGGDGYYEQYF.

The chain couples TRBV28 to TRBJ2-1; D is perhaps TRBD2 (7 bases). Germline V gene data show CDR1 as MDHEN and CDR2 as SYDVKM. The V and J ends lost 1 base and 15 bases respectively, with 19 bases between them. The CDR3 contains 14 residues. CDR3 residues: CASSLLGGRAGWFF. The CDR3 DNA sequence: TGTGCCAGCAGTTTATTAGGGGGGAGGGCCGGCTGGTTCTTC.

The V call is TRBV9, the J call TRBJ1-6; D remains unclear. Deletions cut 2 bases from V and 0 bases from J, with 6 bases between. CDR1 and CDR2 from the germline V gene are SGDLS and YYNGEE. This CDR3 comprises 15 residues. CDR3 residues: CASSVGSSYNSPLHF. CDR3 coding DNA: TGTGCCAGCAGCGTCGGTAGCTCCTATAATTCACCCCTCCACTTT.

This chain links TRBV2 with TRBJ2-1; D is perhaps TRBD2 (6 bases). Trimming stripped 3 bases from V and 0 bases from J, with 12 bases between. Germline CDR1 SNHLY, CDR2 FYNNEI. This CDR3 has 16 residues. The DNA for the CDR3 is TGTGCCAGCAGTGAGCGGGGTACCTCCTCCTACAATGAGCAGTTCTTC. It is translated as CASSERGTSSYNEQFF. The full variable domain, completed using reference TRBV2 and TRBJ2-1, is EPEVTQTPSHQVTQMGQEVILRCVPISNHLYFYWYRQILGQKVEFLVSFYNNEISEKSEIFDDQFSVERPDGSNFTLKIRSTKLEDSAMYFCASSERGTSSYNEQFFGPGTRLTVL.

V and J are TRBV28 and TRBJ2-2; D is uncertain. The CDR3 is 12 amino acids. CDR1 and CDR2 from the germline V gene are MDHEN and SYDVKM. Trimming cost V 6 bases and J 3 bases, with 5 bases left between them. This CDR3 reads CASSRDTGELFF. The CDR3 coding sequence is TGTGCCAGCAGCCGAGACACCGGGGAGCTGTTTTTT.

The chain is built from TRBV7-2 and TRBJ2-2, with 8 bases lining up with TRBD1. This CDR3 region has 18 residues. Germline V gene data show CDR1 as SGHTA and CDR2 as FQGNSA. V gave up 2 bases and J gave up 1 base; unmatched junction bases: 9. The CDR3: CASSLWGVGTGNTGELFF. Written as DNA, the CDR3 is TGTGCCAGCAGCTTATGGGGTGTCGGGACAGGGAACACCGGGGAGCTGTTTTTT.

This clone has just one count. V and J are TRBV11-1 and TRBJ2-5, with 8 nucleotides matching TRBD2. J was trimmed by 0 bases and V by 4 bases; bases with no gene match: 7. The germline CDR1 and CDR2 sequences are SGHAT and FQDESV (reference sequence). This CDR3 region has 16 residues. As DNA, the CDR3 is TGTGCCAGCAGCTCCACCGGCGGGGGGTACCAAGAGACCCAGTACTTC. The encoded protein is CASSSTGGGYQETQYF.

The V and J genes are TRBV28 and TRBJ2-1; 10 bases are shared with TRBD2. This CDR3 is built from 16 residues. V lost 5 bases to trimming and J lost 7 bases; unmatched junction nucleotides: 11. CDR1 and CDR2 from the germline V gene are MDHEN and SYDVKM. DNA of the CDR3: TGTGCCAGCAGTGAAATAATAAGCGGGGGGGTGAATGAGCAGTTCTTC. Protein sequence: CASSEIISGGVNEQFF.

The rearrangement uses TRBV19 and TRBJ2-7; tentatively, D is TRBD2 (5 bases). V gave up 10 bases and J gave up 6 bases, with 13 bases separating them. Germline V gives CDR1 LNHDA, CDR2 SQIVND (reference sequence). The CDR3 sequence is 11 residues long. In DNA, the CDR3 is TGTGCCACCTCACGGGGTTCCGAGCAGTACTTC. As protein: CATSRGSEQYF.

CDR3 DNA sequence: TGCGCCAGCAGCTGGCAGGGGCCGAACACTGAAGCTTTCTTT. Encoded protein: CASSWQGPNTEAFF. The chain links TRBV5-1 to TRBJ1-1; TRBD1 is a possible D gene (6 bases). CDR3 size: 14 residues. Germline CDR1 reads SGHRS; CDR2 reads YFSETQ. The V end lost 3 bases, the J end lost 1 base, and 10 bases lay between the germline ends.

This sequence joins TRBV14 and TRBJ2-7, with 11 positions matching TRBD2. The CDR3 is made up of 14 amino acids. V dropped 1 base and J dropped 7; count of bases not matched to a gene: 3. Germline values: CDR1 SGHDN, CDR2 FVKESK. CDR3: CASSQGLAGREQYF. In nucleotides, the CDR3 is TGTGCCAGCAGCCAAGGACTAGCGGGAAGGGAGCAGTACTTC. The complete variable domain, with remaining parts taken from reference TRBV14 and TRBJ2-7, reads EAGVTQFPSHSVIEKGQTVTLRCDPISGHDNLYWYRRVMGKEIKFLLHFVKESKQDESGMPNNRFLAERTGGTYSTLKVQPAELEDSGVYFCASSQGLAGREQYFGPGTRLTVT.

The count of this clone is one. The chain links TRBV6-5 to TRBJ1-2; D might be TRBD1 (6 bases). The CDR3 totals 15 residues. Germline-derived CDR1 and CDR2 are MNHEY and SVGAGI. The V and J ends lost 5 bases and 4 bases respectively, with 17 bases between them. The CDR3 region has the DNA TGTGCCAGCAGTGCGCGCTCGGACAGTTTCTATGGCTACACCTTC. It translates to CASSARSDSFYGYTF.

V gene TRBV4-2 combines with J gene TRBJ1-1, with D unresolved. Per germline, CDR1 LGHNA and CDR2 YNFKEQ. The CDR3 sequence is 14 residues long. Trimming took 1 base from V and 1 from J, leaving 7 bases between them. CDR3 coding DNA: TGTGCCAGCAGCCAAGTCGCAGGGAACACTGAAGCTTTCTTT. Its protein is CASSQVAGNTEAFF.

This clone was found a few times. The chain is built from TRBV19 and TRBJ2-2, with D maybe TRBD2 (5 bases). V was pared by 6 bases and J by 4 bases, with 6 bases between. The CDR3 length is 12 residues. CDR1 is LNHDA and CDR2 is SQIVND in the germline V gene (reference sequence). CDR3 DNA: TGTGCCAGTAGGGGAGTCACCGGGGAGCTGTTTTTT. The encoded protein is CASRGVTGELFF. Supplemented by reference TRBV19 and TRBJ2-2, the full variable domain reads DGGITQSPKYLFRKEGQNVTLSCEQNLNHDAMYWYRQDPGQGLRLIYYSQIVNDFQKGDIAEGYSVSREKKESFPLTVTSAQKNPTAFYLCASRGVTGELFFGEGSRLTVL.

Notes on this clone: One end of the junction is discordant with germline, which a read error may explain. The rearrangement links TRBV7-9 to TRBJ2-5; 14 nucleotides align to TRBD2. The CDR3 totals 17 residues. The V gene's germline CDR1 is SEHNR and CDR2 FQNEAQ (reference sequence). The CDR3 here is CSSNSWGTSGGTETQYF. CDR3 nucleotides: TGTTCCAGCAACTCCTGGGGGACTAGCGGGGGTACGGAGACCCAGTACTTC.

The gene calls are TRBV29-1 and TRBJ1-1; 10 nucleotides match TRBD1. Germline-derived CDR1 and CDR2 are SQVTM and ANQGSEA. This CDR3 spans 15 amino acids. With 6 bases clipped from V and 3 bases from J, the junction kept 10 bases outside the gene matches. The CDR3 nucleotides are TGCAGCGTCCAACTACCGGGACAGGGGTACACTGAAGCTTTCTTT. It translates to CSVQLPGQGYTEAFF.

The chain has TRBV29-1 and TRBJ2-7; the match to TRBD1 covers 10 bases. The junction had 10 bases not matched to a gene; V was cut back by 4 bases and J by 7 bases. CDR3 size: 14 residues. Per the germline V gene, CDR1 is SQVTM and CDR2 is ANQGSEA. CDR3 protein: CSVVWDRGSWEQYF. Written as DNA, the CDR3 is TGCAGCGTTGTCTGGGACAGGGGTTCGTGGGAGCAGTACTTC.

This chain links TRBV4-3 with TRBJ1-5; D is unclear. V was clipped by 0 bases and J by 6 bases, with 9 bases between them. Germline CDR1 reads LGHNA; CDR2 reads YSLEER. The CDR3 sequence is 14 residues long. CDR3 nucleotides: TGCGCCAGCAGCCAAGATAGCCGAAGTCAGCCCCAGCATTTT. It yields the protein CASSQDSRSQPQHF.

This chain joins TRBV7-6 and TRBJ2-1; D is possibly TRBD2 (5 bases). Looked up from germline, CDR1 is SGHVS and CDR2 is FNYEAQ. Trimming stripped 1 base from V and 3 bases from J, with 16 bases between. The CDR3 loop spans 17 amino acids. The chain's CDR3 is CASSLVDPRGYYNEQFF. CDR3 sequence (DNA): TGTGCCAGCAGCTTAGTGGACCCCCGCGGGTACTACAATGAGCAGTTCTTC.

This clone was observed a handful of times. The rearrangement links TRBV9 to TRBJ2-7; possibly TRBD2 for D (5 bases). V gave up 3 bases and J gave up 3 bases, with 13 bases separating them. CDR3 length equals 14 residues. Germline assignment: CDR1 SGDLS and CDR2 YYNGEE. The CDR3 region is CASSAYRENYEQYF. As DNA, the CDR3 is TGTGCCAGCAGCGCATACCGGGAAAACTACGAGCAGTACTTC.

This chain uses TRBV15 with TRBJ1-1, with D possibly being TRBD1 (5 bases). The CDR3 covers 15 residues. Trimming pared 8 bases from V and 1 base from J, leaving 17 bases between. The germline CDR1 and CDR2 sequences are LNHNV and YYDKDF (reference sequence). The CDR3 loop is CATGGGPGQNTEAFF. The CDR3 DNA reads TGTGCCACCGGGGGGGGACCCGGGCAGAACACTGAAGCTTTCTTT.

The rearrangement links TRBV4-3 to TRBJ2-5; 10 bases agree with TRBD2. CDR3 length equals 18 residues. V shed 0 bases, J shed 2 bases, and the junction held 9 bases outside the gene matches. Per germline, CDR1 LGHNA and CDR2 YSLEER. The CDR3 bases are TGCGCCAGCAGCCAAGATTTTACGGGACTAGCGATACAAGAGACCCAGTACTTC. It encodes CASSQDFTGLAIQETQYF.

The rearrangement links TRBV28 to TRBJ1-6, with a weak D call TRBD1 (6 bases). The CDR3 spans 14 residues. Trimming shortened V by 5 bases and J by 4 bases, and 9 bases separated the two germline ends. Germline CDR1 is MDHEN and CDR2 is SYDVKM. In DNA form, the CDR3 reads TGTGCCAGCAGTGATACAGGGTATAATTCACCCCTCCACTTT. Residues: CASSDTGYNSPLHF.

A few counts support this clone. For the CDR3, the DNA is TGTGCCAGCAGCCACCTGGACAGAAACACTGAAGCTTTCTTT. The encoded protein is CASSHLDRNTEAFF. The chain couples TRBV4-2 to TRBJ1-1, with D perhaps TRBD1 (6 bases). Germline assignment: CDR1 LGHNA and CDR2 YNFKEQ. This CDR3 has 14 residues. V lost 3 bases and J 2 bases, leaving 10 bases between the germline ends.

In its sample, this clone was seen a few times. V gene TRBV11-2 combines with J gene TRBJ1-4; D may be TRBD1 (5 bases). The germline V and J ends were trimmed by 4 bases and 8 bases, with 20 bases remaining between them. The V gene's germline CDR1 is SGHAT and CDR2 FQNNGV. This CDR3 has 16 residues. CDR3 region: CASSSEPGSEEEKLFF. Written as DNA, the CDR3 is TGTGCCAGCAGCTCAGAGCCAGGGTCAGAAGAAGAAAAACTGTTTTTT.

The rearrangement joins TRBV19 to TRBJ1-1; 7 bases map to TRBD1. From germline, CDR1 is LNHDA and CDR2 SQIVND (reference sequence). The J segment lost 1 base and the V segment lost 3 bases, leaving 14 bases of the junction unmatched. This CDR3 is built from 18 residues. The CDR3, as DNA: TGTGCCAGTAGTATCCCTGACAGGGTCCCCACGAGGAACACTGAAGCTTTCTTT. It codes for CASSIPDRVPTRNTEAFF.

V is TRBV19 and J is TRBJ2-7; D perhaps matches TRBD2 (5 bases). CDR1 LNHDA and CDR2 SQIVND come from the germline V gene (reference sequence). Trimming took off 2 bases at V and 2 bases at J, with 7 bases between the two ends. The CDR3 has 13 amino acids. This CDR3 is CASSIRGTYEQYF. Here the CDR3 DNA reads TGTGCCAGTAGTATACGAGGGACCTACGAGCAGTACTTC.

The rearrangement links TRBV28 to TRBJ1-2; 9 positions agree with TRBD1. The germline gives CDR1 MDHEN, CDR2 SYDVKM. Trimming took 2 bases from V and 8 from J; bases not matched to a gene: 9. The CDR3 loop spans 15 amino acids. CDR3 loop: CASSLRETGGGGYTF. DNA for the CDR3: TGTGCCAGCAGTTTAAGGGAGACAGGGGGAGGGGGCTACACCTTC.

This CDR3 reads CASGLVPGDTYNEQFF. The CDR3 nucleotides are TGTGCTAGTGGTTTGGTTCCAGGGGACACCTACAATGAGCAGTTCTTC. The rearrangement uses TRBV12-5 and TRBJ2-1; a weak D match, TRBD1 (6 bases). Germline V gene data show CDR1 as LGHNT and CDR2 as FRNRAP. Trimming removed 0 bases at V and 2 bases at J, with 11 bases between. The CDR3 contains 16 residues.

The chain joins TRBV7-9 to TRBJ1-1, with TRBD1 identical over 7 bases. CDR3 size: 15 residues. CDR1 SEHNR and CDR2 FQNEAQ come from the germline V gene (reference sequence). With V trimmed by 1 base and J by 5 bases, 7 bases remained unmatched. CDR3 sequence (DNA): TGTGCCAGCAGCTTAGGGCAGGGGGTAAAGACTGAAGCTTTCTTT. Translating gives CASSLGQGVKTEAFF.

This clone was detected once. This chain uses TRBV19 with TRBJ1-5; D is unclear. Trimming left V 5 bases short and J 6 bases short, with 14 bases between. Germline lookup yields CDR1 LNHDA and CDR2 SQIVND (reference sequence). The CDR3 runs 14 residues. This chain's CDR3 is CASSEKGVGQPQHF. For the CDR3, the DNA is TGTGCCAGTAGTGAAAAGGGAGTTGGTCAGCCCCAGCATTTT. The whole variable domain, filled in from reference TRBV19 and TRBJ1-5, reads DGGITQSPKYLFRKEGQNVTLSCEQNLNHDAMYWYRQDPGQGLRLIYYSQIVNDFQKGDIAEGYSVSREKKESFPLTVTSAQKNPTAFYLCASSEKGVGQPQHFGDGTRLSIL.

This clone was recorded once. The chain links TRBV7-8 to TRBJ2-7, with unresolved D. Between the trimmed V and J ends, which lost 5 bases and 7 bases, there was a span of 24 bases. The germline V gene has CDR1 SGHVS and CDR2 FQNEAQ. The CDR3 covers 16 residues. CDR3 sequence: CASSPRRVKPSSEQYF. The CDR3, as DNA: TGTGCCAGCAGCCCCCGGAGAGTCAAGCCATCCTCGGAGCAGTACTTC. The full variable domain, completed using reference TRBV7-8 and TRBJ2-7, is GAGVSQSPRYKVAKRGQDVALRCDPISGHVSLFWYQQALGQGPEFLTYFQNEAQLDKSGLPSDRFFAERPEGSVSTLKIQRTQQEDSAVYLCASSPRRVKPSSEQYFGPGTRLTVT.